The rows below give T cell receptor beta chains drawn from one sample of a study of CD8 T cells in Susac syndrome. In TCRdb, the immunoSEQ multiplex PCR reads were re-called with MiXCR into one record per CDR3 protein. This sample has approximately 230,000 distinct CDR3 sequences; 80% to 95% occur once, and the top ten carry around 0.072%. Sequenced sample: CD4+ T cells from PBMCs. The source of these receptors is a human donor with multiple sclerosis. CDR3s include the opening cysteine and the closing phenylalanine or tryptophan. A D gene is named only where the DNA matches it firmly.

>-|TRBV11-2|TRBJ1-2
CASTRDTANYGYTF
TGTGCCAGCACCAGGGACACCGCTAACTATGGCTACACCTTC
>-|TRBV28|TRBJ1-4
CASSSAPGGGQEKLFF
TGTGCCAGCAGTTCCGCGCCGGGGGGGGGCCAAGAAAAACTGTTTTTT
>-|TRBV12-3/TRBV12-4|TRBJ1-3
CASDKIEGTQGNTIYF
TGTGCCAGCGACAAAATAGAGGGAACACAGGGAAACACCATATATTTT
>-|TRBV9|TRBJ2-2
CASSGGVRAGELFF
TGTGCCAGCAGCGGTGGAGTCCGGGCCGGGGAGCTGTTTTTT
>-|TRBV30|TRBJ1-2
CAFTGRDGYTF
TGTGCCTTTACAGGGCGAGATGGCTACACCTTC
>-|TRBV12-3/TRBV12-4|TRBJ2-2
CASSFQGGIGELFF
TGTGCCAGCAGTTTCCAGGGTGGAATCGGGGAGCTGTTTTTT
>-|TRBV2|TRBJ2-3
CASSEATGTPDTQYF
TGTGCCAGCAGTGAAGCGACGGGGACGCCAGATACGCAGTATTTT
>-|TRBV7-2|TRBJ2-3
CASSWGLPSTDTQYF
TGTGCCAGCAGCTGGGGACTCCCTAGCACAGATACGCAGTATTTT
>-|TRBV19|TRBJ1-4
CASRQPGALEKLFF
TGTGCCAGTAGGCAACCAGGGGCGTTGGAAAAACTGTTTTTT
>-|TRBV29-1|TRBJ1-4
CSVNFGAATNEKLFF
TGCAGCGTCAATTTCGGGGCTGCAACTAATGAAAAACTGTTTTTT
>-|TRBV6-2/TRBV6-3|TRBJ1-2
CASTQEGGYGYTF
TGTGCCAGCACCCAGGAAGGGGGCTATGGCTACACCTTC
>-|TRBV27|TRBJ2-5
CASSLRGPQETQYF
TGTGCCAGCAGTTTACGGGGGCCCCAAGAGACCCAGTACTTC